Each of the 21 T cell receptor beta chains below was sequenced from the same sample in a study of vaccination effects on CD4 cells after COVID-19. No antigens are known for them. Pools of viral peptides were used by the ViraFEST assay to expand antigen-specific CD4+ T cells ahead of sequencing. On roughly day 10 of culture, CD4+ T cells were separated out. Either the mRNA-1273 or the BNT162b2 vaccine was given to participants as two doses. Using immunoSEQ multiplex PCR, the repertoire was profiled, and TCRdb retains in-frame clones only, with some absent. Among roughly 23,000 clones listed, more than 60% were seen once. The specimen was CD4+ T cells from PBMCs cultured with HCoV-NL63 spike peptides, collected after COVID-19 vaccination. These receptors were taken from a human donor who received a COVID-19 vaccine.

The rearrangement joins TRBV7-9 to TRBJ1-2; a possible D gene is TRBD1 (5 bases). CDR3 length equals 17 residues. The germline gives CDR1 SEHNR, CDR2 FQNEAQ (reference sequence). Trimming took off 1 base at V and 4 bases at J, with 19 bases between the two ends. In DNA, the CDR3 is TGTGCCAGCAGCTTAGGTGGGACCGCCATCGGGGGCTATGGCTACACCTTC. Amino acids: CASSLGGTAIGGYGYTF.

The V call is TRBV4-1, the J call TRBJ1-4; 8 nucleotides agree with TRBD1. CDR1 and CDR2 (germline): MGHRA, YSYEKL. Losses at the gene ends were 4 bases for V and 0 bases for J; bases not matched to a gene: 4. This CDR3 comprises 16 residues. CDR3 in amino acids: CASSPGQVTTNEKLFF. As DNA, the CDR3 is TGCGCCAGCAGCCCGGGACAGGTCACAACTAATGAAAAACTGTTTTTT.

This clone was seen only a few times. The rearrangement uses TRBV6-2 or TRBV6-3 and TRBJ1-1; tentatively, D is TRBD1 (5 bases). Germline loops: CDR1 MNHEY, CDR2 SVGEGT. V gave up 5 bases and J gave up 3 bases, with 13 bases separating them. This CDR3 comprises 14 residues. CDR3 in amino acids: CASSQQAVDTEAFF. The CDR3 DNA follows: TGTGCCAGCAGTCAACAGGCGGTGGACACTGAAGCTTTCTTT.

The chain joins TRBV6-5 to TRBJ2-3; 9 bases fit TRBD2. The CDR3 spans 16 residues. Germline V lookup: CDR1 MNHEY, CDR2 SVGAGI. V gave up 4 bases and J gave up 2 bases; unmatched junction bases: 7. The DNA of the CDR3 is TGTGCCAGCAGTTGGGGTCTAGCGGGACTCACAGATACGCAGTATTTT. Protein product: CASSWGLAGLTDTQYF.

This chain uses TRBV6-4 with TRBJ2-3, with a tentative D call TRBD2 (5 bases). Trimming stripped 6 bases from V and 4 bases from J, with 14 bases between. Germline-derived CDR1 and CDR2 are MRHNA and SNTAGT. The CDR3 has 14 residues. The CDR3 sequence is CASSPGGTADTQYF. The DNA for the CDR3 is TGTGCCAGCAGCCCCGGAGGTACCGCAGATACGCAGTATTTT.

The genes are TRBV9 and TRBJ2-7, with D possibly matching TRBD2 (5 bases). CDR3 length: 13 residues. Trimming left V 0 bases short and J 5 bases short, with 9 bases between. Germline V gene sequence: CDR1 SGDLS, CDR2 YYNGEE. This CDR3 is CASSVVSGDEQYF. CDR3 DNA sequence: TGTGCCAGCAGCGTAGTTTCCGGGGACGAGCAGTACTTC.

This sequence joins TRBV7-9 and TRBJ1-1; no clear D. This CDR3 is built from 15 residues. V lost 5 bases and J 6 bases, leaving 19 bases between the germline ends. Germline V gene data show CDR1 as SEHNR and CDR2 as FQNEAQ (reference sequence). CDR3 residues: CASSQLLEGSAEAFF. As DNA, the CDR3 is TGTGCCAGCAGCCAACTGCTAGAAGGGAGCGCTGAAGCTTTCTTT.

This rearrangement joins TRBV4-1 to TRBJ1-2; TRBD1 is a possible D gene (6 bases). Germline assignment: CDR1 MGHRA and CDR2 YSYEKL. V shed 4 bases and J shed 4 bases, with 16 bases lying between them. The CDR3 extends over 15 amino acids. The CDR3: CASSPGQYGGYGYTF. The DNA of the CDR3 is TGCGCCAGCAGCCCTGGACAGTACGGCGGCTATGGCTACACCTTC.

The V call is TRBV3-1 (or the pseudogene TRBV3-2), the J call TRBJ2-7, with D maybe TRBD2 (5 bases). The CDR3 totals 14 residues. CDR1 and CDR2 from the germline V gene are LGHDT and YNNKEL (reference sequence). V was cut by 0 bases and J by 2 bases, with 8 bases left in between. CDR3 protein: CASSQDFGAYEQYF. The DNA for the CDR3 is TGTGCCAGCAGCCAAGATTTCGGGGCCTACGAGCAGTACTTC.

The chain is built from TRBV6-2 or TRBV6-3 and TRBJ2-3; D uncertain. The CDR3 is 14 residues long. Trimming removed 2 bases from V and 2 bases from J, with 8 bases in between. Looked up from germline, CDR1 is MNHEY and CDR2 is SVGEGT. The CDR3 is CASSYRRLTDTQYF. DNA for the CDR3: TGTGCCAGCAGTTACAGAAGACTCACAGATACGCAGTATTTT.

The rearrangement joins TRBV3-1 (or the pseudogene TRBV3-2) to TRBJ2-1; D unclear. Germline CDR1 and CDR2: LGHDT and YNNKEL (reference sequence). This CDR3 comprises 13 residues. The V end lost 0 bases, the J end lost 14 bases, and 14 bases lay between the germline ends. The CDR3 DNA is TGTGCCAGCAGCCAAGATGCAGCGACAAAGGAGTTCTTC. Translated, it gives CASSQDAATKEFF.

The V call is TRBV27, the J call TRBJ1-2; no firm D call. With 0 bases removed from V and 4 bases from J, the gap between germline ends came to 21 bases. CDR1 MNHEY and CDR2 SMNVEV come from the germline V gene (reference sequence). The CDR3 length is 18 residues. The CDR3 bases are TGTGCCAGCAGTTTATCATCGGGTGGGGAGTTCCCTAGCTATGGCTACACCTTC. It specifies CASSLSSGGEFPSYGYTF.

This chain links TRBV4-2 with TRBJ2-1; TRBD2 agrees at 8 bases. Germline loops: CDR1 LGHNA, CDR2 YNFKEQ. The CDR3 totals 15 residues. The V gene end was trimmed by 0 bases and the J gene end by 13 bases; junction bases not matched to a gene: 11. CDR3 sequence reads: CASSQDISGIERQFF. As DNA, the CDR3 is TGTGCCAGCAGCCAAGATATTAGCGGGATAGAGCGACAGTTCTTC.

This clone was picked up one time. V usage is TRBV20-1 and J usage is TRBJ1-2, with D possibly TRBD1 on 5 matching bases. V lost 5 bases and J 5 bases, leaving 9 bases between the germline ends. There are 11 residues in the CDR3. CDR1 and CDR2 (germline): DFQATT, SNEGSKA (reference sequence). CDR3 residues: CSAPGGYGYTF. CDR3 coding DNA: TGCAGTGCTCCCGGGGGGTATGGCTACACCTTC.

V is TRBV5-1 and J is TRBJ1-2, with D uncertain. The CDR3 contains 13 residues. Per germline, CDR1 SGHRS and CDR2 YFSETQ. Between the trimmed V and J ends, which lost 0 bases and 3 bases, there was a span of 6 bases. As DNA, the CDR3 is TGCGCCAGCAGCTTGGGGGCGTACTATGGCTACACCTTC. Residues: CASSLGAYYGYTF.

This chain links TRBV9 with TRBJ1-1; D is undetermined. Per the germline V gene, CDR1 is SGDLS and CDR2 is YYNGEE. The CDR3 contains 13 residues. V lost 0 bases and J lost 6, with 9 bases in between. The CDR3 here is CASSVGPVAEAFF. The CDR3 DNA follows: TGTGCCAGCAGCGTAGGGCCGGTCGCTGAAGCTTTCTTT.

The CDR3 loop reads CAWQTSGSSYEQYF. The DNA of the CDR3 is TGTGCCTGGCAAACTAGCGGGAGCTCCTACGAGCAGTACTTC. V usage is TRBV30 and J usage is TRBJ2-7; 11 positions match TRBD2. This CDR3 has 14 amino acids. V shed 5 bases, J shed 0 bases, and the junction held 3 bases outside the gene matches. In germline, CDR1 is GTSNPN, CDR2 SVGIG (reference sequence).

The chain recombines TRBV29-1 with TRBJ2-5; TRBD2 agrees at 7 bases. The V gene end was trimmed by 6 bases and the J gene end by 5 bases; junction bases not matched to a gene: 6. The CDR3 sequence is 12 residues long. CDR1 is SQVTM, CDR2 ANQGSEA, per germline. DNA of the CDR3: TGCAGCGTAAGCGGGGCTTCGGAGACCCAGTACTTC. The encoded protein is CSVSGASETQYF.

The chain uses TRBV2 and TRBJ1-1; 7 bases are shared with TRBD1. The CDR3 contains 12 residues. The germline gives CDR1 SNHLY, CDR2 FYNNEI. V was clipped by 8 bases and J by 5 bases; unmatched bases: 5. CDR3 amino acids: CASDTGVTEAFF. The CDR3 DNA follows: TGTGCCAGCGACACAGGGGTGACTGAAGCTTTCTTT.

This chain links TRBV20-1 with TRBJ1-4; D unresolved. Trimming took 3 bases from V and 8 from J, leaving 10 bases between them. The germline V gene encodes CDR1 DFQATT and CDR2 SNEGSKA (reference sequence). The CDR3 has 12 residues. The DNA for the CDR3 is TGCAGTGCTAGTTGGGAAGGAGAAAAACTGTTTTTT. Protein product: CSASWEGEKLFF.

The V and J genes are TRBV12-5 and TRBJ1-5; 9 bases agree with TRBD1. This CDR3 is 16 amino acids long. Germline lookup yields CDR1 LGHNT and CDR2 FRNRAP. Losses at the gene ends were 3 bases for V and 6 bases for J; bases not matched to a gene: 9. The CDR3 spells CASGLTGTGKRQPQHF. The DNA of the CDR3 is TGTGCTAGTGGTTTAACCGGGACAGGGAAGCGTCAGCCCCAGCATTTT.